This T cell receptor beta chain was obtained from a study of T cells in Graves' hyperthyroidism and ophthalmopathy. About this clonotype itself: The antigen is undetermined.

Using RNA transcripts as the source, TCR beta CDR3 regions were amplified. In the first-round RT-PCR of the TCR CDR3, the HTBI primer set was used. TCRdb itself ran the multiplex PCR reads through MiXCR, one entry per CDR3 protein. The sample has 410,000 or so distinct CDR3 sequences; roughly 15% are singletons. The study, taken as a whole, reports: Most thyroid clonotypes expanded above 0.001 were also detected in blood. Ophthalmopathy was identified by the model a median approximately six months ahead of onset.

This CDR3 spans 15 amino acids. Looked up from germline, CDR1 is DFQATT and CDR2 is SNEGSKA (reference sequence). With 5 bases removed from V and 6 bases from J, the gap between germline ends came to 23 bases. Patients with ophthalmopathy all had a Clinical Activity Score of at least 3, a NOSPECS grade of at least 4 and duration under 3 months. This TCR derives from a man aged 18-30 years with Graves' ophthalmopathy. The J gene is TRBJ2-7, the V gene TRBV20-1; possibly TRBD1 or TRBD2 for D (7 bases each). Source material: blood. The CDR3 DNA sequence: TGCAGTGCTTCCCAGGGGGGGGGGCGGGTTTCCGAGCAGTACTTC. Its translation: CSASQGGGRVSEQYF.